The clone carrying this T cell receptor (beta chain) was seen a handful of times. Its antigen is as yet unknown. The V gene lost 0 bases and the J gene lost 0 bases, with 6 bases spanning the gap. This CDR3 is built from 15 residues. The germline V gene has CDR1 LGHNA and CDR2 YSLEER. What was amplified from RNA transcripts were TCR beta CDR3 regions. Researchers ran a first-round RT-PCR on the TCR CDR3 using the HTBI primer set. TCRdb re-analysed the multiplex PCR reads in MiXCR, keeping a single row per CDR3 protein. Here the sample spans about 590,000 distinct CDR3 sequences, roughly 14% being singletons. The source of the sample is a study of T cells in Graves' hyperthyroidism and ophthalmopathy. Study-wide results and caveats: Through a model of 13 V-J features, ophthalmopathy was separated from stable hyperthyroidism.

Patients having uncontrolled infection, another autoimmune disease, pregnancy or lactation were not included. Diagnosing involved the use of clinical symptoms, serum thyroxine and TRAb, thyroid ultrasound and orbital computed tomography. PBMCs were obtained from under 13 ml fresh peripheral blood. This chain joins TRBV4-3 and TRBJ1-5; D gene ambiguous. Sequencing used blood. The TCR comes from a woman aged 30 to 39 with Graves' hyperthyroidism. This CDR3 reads CASSQDYNSNQPQHF. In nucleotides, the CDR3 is TGCGCCAGCAGCCAAGATTACAATAGCAATCAGCCCCAGCATTTT.